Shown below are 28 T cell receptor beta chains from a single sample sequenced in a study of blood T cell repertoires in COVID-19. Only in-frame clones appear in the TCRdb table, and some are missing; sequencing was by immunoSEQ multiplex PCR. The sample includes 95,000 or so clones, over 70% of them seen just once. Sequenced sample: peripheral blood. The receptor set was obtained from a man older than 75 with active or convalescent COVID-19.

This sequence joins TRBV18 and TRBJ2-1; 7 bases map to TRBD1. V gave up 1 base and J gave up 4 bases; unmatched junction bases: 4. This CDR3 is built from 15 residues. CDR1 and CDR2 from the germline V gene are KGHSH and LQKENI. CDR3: CASSPRETGYNEQFF. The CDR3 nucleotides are TGTGCCAGCTCACCACGGGAGACAGGGTACAATGAGCAGTTCTTC.

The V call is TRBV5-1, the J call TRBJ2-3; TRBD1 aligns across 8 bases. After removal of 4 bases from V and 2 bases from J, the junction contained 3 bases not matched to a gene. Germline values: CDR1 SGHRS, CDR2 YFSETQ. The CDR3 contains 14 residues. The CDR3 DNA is TGCGCCAGCAGCGAGGGACAGGACACAGATACGCAGTATTTT. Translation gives CASSEGQDTDTQYF.

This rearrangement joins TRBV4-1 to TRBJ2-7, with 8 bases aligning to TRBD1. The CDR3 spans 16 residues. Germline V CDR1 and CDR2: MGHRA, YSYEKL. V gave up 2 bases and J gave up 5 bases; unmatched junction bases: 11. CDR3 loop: CASSQKGFGQGDEQYF. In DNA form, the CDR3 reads TGCGCCAGCAGCCAAAAGGGTTTCGGACAGGGTGACGAGCAGTACTTC.

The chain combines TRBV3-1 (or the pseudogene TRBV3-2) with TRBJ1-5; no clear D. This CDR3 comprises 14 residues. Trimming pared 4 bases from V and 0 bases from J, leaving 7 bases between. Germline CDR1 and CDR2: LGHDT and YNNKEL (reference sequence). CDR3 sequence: CASSRRISNQPQHF. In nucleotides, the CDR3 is TGTGCCAGCAGCCGCAGGATTAGCAATCAGCCCCAGCATTTT.

This CDR3 is CASSLEGQGGLAFF. CDR3 nucleotides: TGCGCCAGCAGCTTGGAGGGACAGGGAGGATTGGCTTTCTTT. This chain joins TRBV5-1 and TRBJ1-1; TRBD1 agrees at 9 bases. The germline V gene encodes CDR1 SGHRS and CDR2 YFSETQ. V was pared by 0 bases and J by 11 bases, with 8 bases of the junction left unmatched. There are 14 residues in the CDR3.

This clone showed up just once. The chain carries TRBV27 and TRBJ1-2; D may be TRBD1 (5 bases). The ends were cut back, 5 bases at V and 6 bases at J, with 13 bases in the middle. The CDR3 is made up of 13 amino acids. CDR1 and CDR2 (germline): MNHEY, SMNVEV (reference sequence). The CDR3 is CASSGRQTDGYTF. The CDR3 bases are TGTGCCAGCAGTGGAAGACAGACTGATGGCTACACCTTC.

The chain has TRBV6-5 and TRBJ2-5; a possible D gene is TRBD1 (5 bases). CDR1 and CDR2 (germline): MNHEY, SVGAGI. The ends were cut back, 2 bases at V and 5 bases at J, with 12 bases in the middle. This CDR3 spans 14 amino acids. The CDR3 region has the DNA TGTGCCAGCAGTTACGGGCAGGGCGTGGAGACCCAGTACTTC. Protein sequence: CASSYGQGVETQYF.

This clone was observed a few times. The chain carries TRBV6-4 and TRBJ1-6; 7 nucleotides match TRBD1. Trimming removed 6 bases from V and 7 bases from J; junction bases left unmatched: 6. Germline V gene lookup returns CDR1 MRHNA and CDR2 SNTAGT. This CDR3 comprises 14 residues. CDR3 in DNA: TGTGCCAGCAGCACCGGGACAGCAAATTCACCCCTCCACTTT. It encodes CASSTGTANSPLHF.

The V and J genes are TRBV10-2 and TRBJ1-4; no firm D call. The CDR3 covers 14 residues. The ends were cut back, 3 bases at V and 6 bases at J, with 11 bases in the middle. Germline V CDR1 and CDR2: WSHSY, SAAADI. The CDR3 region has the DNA TGCGCCAGCAGTGAAGGAGGGATTGATGAAAAACTGTTTTTT. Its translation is CASSEGGIDEKLFF.

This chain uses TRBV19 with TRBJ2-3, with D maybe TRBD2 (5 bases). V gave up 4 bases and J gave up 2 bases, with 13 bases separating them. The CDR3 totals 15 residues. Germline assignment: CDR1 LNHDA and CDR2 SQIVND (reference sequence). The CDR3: CASSSTRGITDTQYF. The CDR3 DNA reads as TGTGCCAGTAGTAGCACCCGGGGAATCACAGATACGCAGTATTTT.

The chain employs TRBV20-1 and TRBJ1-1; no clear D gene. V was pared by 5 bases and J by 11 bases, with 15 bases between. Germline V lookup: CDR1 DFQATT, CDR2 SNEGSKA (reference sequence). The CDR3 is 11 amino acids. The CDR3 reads CSAGESTWAFF. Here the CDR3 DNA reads TGCAGTGCTGGGGAGAGCACTTGGGCTTTCTTT.

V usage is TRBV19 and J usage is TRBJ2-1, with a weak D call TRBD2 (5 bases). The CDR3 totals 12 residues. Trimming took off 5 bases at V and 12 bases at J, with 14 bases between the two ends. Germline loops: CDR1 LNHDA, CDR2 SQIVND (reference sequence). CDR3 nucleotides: TGTGCCAGTAGTGCATCCTGGGAGATGCAGTTCTTC. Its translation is CASSASWEMQFF. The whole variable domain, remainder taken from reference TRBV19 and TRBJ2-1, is DGGITQSPKYLFRKEGQNVTLSCEQNLNHDAMYWYRQDPGQGLRLIYYSQIVNDFQKGDIAEGYSVSREKKESFPLTVTSAQKNPTAFYLCASSASWEMQFFGPGTRLTVL.

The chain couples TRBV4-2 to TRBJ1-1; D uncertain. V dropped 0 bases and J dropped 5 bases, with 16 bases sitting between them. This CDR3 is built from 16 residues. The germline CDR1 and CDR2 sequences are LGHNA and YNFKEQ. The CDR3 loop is CASSQEVSWGGTEAFF. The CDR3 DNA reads TGTGCCAGCAGCCAAGAAGTTAGTTGGGGAGGAACTGAAGCTTTCTTT.

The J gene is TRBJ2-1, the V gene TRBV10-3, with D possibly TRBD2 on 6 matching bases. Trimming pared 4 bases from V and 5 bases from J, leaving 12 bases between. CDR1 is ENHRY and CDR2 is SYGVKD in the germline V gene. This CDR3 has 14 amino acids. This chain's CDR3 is CAISGRRENNEQFF. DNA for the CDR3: TGTGCCATCAGTGGGAGGAGGGAGAACAATGAGCAGTTCTTC.

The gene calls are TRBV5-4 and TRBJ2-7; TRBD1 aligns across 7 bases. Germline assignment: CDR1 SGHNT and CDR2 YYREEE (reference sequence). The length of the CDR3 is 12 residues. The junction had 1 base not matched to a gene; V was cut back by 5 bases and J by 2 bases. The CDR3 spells CASSGTAYEQYF. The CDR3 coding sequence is TGTGCCAGCAGTGGGACAGCCTACGAGCAGTACTTC.

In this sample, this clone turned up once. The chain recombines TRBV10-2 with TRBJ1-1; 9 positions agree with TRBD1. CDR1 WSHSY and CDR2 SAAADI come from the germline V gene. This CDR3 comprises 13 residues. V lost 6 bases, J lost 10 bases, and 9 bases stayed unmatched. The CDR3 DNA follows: TGCGCCAGCAGGGAGGGACAGGGTTTTCGAGCTTTCTTT. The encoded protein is CASREGQGFRAFF.

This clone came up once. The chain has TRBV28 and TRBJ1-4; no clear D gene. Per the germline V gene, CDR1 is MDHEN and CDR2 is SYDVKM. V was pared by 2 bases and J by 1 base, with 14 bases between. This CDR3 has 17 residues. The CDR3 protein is CASSLGGSWETNEKLFF. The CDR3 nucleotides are TGTGCCAGCAGTTTAGGAGGGAGCTGGGAAACTAATGAAAAACTGTTTTTT.

CDR3 nucleotides: TGCGCCAGCAGCCAAGATTGGCCCCGACAGGGCTATAATTCACCCCTCCACTTT. Its protein product is CASSQDWPRQGYNSPLHF. The chain is built from TRBV4-3 and TRBJ1-6, with TRBD1 matching 7 bases. CDR1 is LGHNA, CDR2 YSLEER, per germline. The CDR3 sequence is 18 residues long. With 0 bases clipped from V and 3 bases from J, the junction kept 8 bases outside the gene matches.

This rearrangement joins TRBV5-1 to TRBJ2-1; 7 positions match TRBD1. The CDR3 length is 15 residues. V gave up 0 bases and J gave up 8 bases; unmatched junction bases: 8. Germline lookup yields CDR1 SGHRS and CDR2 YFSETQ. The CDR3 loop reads CASSLGQGIADEQFF. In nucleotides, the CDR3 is TGCGCCAGCAGCTTGGGACAGGGCATCGCCGATGAGCAGTTCTTC.

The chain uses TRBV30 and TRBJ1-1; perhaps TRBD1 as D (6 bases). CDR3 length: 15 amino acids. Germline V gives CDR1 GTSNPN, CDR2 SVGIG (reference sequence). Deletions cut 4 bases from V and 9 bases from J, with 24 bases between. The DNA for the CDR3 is TGTGCCTGGACCCCCGGCGGGGGCAGCCGATTGAAAGCTTTCTTT. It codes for CAWTPGGGSRLKAFF.

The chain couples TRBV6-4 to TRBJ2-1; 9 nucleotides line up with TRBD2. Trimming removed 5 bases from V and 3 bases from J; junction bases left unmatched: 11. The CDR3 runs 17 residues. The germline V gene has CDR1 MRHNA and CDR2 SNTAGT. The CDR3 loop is CASSRDLRGGLYNEQFF. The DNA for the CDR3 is TGTGCCAGCAGTAGGGATTTGCGGGGGGGCCTCTACAATGAGCAGTTCTTC.

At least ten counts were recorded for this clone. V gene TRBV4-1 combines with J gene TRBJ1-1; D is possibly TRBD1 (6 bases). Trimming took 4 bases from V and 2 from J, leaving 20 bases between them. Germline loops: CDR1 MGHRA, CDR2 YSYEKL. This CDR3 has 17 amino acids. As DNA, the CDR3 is TGCGCCAGCAGCCCCCTCCCGGTCGCAGGGGAAAACACTGAAGCTTTCTTT. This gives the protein CASSPLPVAGENTEAFF.

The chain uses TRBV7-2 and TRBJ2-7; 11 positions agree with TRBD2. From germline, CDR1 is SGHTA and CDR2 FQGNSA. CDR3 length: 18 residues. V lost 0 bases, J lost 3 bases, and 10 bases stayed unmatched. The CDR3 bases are TGTGCCAGCAGCTTAGCCGCTAGCGGGGGGTCTCTAAACTACGAGCAGTACTTC. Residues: CASSLAASGGSLNYEQYF.

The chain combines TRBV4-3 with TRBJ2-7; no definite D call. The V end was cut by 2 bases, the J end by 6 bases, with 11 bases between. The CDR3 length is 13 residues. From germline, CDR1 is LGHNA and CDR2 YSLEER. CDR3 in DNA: TGCGCCAGCAGCCAACTGAGGCAGTCCGAGCAGTACTTC. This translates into CASSQLRQSEQYF.

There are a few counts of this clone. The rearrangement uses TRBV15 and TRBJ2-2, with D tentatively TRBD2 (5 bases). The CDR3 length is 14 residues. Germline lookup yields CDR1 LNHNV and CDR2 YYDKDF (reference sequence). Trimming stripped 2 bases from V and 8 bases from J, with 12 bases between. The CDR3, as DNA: TGTGCCACCAGCAGACCCTTGTCGGGAGGGGAGCTGTTTTTT. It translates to CATSRPLSGGELFF.

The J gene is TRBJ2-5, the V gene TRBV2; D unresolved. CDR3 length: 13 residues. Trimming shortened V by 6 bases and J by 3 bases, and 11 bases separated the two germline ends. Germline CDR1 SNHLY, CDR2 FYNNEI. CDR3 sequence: CASSLDWKETQYF. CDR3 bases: TGTGCCAGCAGCCTTGACTGGAAAGAGACCCAGTACTTC.

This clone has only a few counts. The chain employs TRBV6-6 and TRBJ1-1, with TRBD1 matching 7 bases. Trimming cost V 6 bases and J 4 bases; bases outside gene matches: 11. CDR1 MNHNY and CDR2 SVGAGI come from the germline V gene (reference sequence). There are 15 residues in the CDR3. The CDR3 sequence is CASSRPTGASTEAFF. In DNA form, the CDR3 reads TGTGCCAGCAGCCGACCCACAGGGGCCAGCACTGAAGCTTTCTTT.

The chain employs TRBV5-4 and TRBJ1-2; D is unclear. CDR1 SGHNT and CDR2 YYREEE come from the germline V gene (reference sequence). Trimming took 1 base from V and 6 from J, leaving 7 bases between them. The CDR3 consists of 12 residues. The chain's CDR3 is CASSLFSNGYTF. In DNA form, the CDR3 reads TGTGCCAGCAGCTTGTTTAGCAATGGCTACACCTTC.